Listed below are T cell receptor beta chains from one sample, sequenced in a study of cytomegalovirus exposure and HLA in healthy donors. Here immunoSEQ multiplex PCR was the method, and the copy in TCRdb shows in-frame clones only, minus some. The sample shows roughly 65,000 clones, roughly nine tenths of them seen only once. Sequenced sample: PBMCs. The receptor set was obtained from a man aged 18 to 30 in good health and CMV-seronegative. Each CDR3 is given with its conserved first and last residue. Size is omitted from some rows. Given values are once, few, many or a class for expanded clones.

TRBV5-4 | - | CASSGGLRGGGYTF
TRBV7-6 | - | CASSSAAEEQYF
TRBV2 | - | CASSARASGRFREQYF
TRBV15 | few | CATSRDRGYMEKLFF
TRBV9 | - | CASSLEGSSYNEQFF
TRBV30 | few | CAWIRGQNHEQYF
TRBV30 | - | CAFLADNRDEQFF
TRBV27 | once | CASSPLQGGHGEQYF
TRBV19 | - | CATIGGALEQFF
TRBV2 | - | CASGRQGNTEAFF
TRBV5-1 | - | CASSMGTGADTQYF
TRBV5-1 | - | CASSFSETGELFF
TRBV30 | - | CAWSRQENTEAFF
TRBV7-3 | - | CASSSLGARFGANVLTF
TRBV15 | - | CATSRLAGVREQFF
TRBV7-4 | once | CASRHRTGELFF
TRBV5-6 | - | CASSLGRSSYNEQFF
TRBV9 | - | CASSVSRLASNEQFF
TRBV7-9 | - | CASSLMASGPDEQFF
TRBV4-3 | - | CASSQWRGGPEAFF
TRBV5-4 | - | CASSSSTDRTAHGYTF
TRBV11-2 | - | CASSPRQGWGNEAFF
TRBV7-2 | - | CASRRGNTEAFF
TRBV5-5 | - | CASSYPGQSLGEQFF
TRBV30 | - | CAWGTVIYEQYF
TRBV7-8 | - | CASSLVFSSWGVVSMDFF
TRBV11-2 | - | CASSLEGQAGNEQYF
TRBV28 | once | CASSSPQGLARTFQETQYF
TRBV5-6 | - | CASSFKLGDTGYEQFF
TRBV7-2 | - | CASMGGAGEKLFF
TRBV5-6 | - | CASSFPTRGAGLTDTQYF
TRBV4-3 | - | CASSQDWGGGNTIYF
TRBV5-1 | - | CASSPGFGGSQETQYF
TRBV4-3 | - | CASSQLGTSDSYNEQFF
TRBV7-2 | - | CASSFRVSSEAFF
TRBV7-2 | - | CASSLALDRGHQPQHF
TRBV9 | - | CASSVAGGNKETQYF
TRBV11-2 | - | CASSQRLGGAYNEQFF
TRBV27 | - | CASSSTGGANTGELFF
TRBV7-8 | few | CASSLGWGTGTQPQHF
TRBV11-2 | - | CASSSGGAGYTF
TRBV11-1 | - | CASSLSTGLYDEQFF